This record covers a single T cell receptor (beta chain). Its antigen remains unidentified. The data belong to a study of cytomegalovirus exposure and HLA in healthy donors. Study-level background: From donors who were HLA-typed, an early data release held 81 million or so unique TCRs. Caucasian-associated ancestry cluster membership applied to about four fifths of 300 to 450 genotyped donors. Whole-study findings and limits: In an earlier analysis, most TCR beta V segments were productive about 87% or about 30% of the time.

PCR amplification relied on 60 Vbeta primers (plus 13 Jbeta primers). The data were produced by immunoSEQ multiplex PCR, yet TCRdb's version contains in-frame clones alone and is incomplete. The sample has 45,000 to 50,000 clones; the top ten hold about a sixth. In germline, CDR1 is MNHEY, CDR2 SMNVEV (reference sequence). The germline V and J ends were trimmed by 3 bases and 7 bases, with 12 bases remaining between them. This CDR3 contains 13 residues. The V call is TRBV27, the J call TRBJ1-2, with D unresolved. The TCR originated in a male donor in good health and CMV-seronegative. The sequencing sample was made of PBMCs. The CDR3: CASSFSSSSGYTF. In DNA form, the CDR3 reads TGTGCCAGCAGTTTCTCAAGTTCGAGTGGCTACACCTTC.